This passage covers 32 T cell receptor beta chains from one sample sequenced in a study of T cell responses to AZD1222 COVID-19 vaccine (dated by TCRdb to the early 2020s). The library was built by means of the immunoSEQ multiplex PCR assay. Held by TCRdb, this immuneACCESS table contains in-frame sequences only and omits some clones. Under half of the omission traces to an unresolved V gene where checked; the cause of the rest is unknown. The sample table records 89,000 or so clones; about 93% of these occur just once. Around a tenth of the sample comes from the top ten. This specimen's time point label, per the study, means: about 28 days (+/-7) after the second vaccine dose. The sample here was peripheral blood, taken 28 days after the second AZD1222 dose. These receptors were obtained from an adult who received the AZD1222 COVID-19 vaccine.

This clone was observed once. V gene TRBV27 combines with J gene TRBJ2-7; 7 bases map to TRBD1. Germline loops: CDR1 MNHEY, CDR2 SMNVEV (reference sequence). The V gene end was trimmed by 6 bases and the J gene end by 2 bases; junction bases not matched to a gene: 16. The length of the CDR3 is 17 residues. The CDR3 sequence is CASRTYPAGTVPYEQYF. The CDR3 nucleotides read TGTGCCAGCAGAACGTACCCAGCAGGGACAGTTCCCTACGAGCAGTACTTC.

This clone was observed a handful of times. This chain connects TRBV25-1 to TRBJ1-5; the match to TRBD1 covers 11 bases. The junction had 10 bases not matched to a gene; V was cut back by 6 bases and J by 0 bases. This CDR3 spans 18 amino acids. Germline assignment: CDR1 MGHDK and CDR2 SYGVNS. As DNA, the CDR3 is TGTGCCAGCAGGATCCGGGACAGGGGGACGAATAGCAATCAGCCCCAGCATTTT. Translating gives CASRIRDRGTNSNQPQHF.

V is TRBV19 and J is TRBJ2-7; D is unclear. Per germline, CDR1 LNHDA and CDR2 SQIVND (reference sequence). V was pared by 1 base and J by 3 bases, with 10 bases between. The CDR3 consists of 14 residues. The CDR3 here is CASSIAGAVYEQYF. For the CDR3, the DNA is TGTGCCAGTAGTATAGCAGGTGCCGTCTACGAGCAGTACTTC.

The V and J genes are TRBV11-2 and TRBJ2-5; TRBD1 might be the D (6 bases). Germline V gene sequence: CDR1 SGHAT, CDR2 FQNNGV. Trimming pared 5 bases from V and 5 bases from J, leaving 12 bases between. The CDR3 sequence is 13 residues long. DNA of the CDR3: TGTGCCAGCAGCGTTACAGGGTCGGAGACCCAGTACTTC. Amino acids: CASSVTGSETQYF.

This clone was picked up one time. The genes are TRBV21-1 and TRBJ2-7; the table's TRBD1 call for D was not verified on the DNA. TRBV21-1 is a known pseudogene. The CDR3 is 13 amino acids. CDR3 bases: TGTGCCAGCAGCAAAGGTCGCAGCTACGAGCAGTACTTC. This gives the protein CASSKGRSYEQYF.

The chain uses TRBV7-9 and TRBJ2-5; D is perhaps TRBD1 or TRBD2 (5 bases each). V lost 1 base to trimming and J lost 1 base, with 10 bases between them. The V gene's germline CDR1 is SEHNR and CDR2 FQNEAQ (reference sequence). The CDR3 is 15 amino acids. CDR3 in DNA: TGTGCCAGCAGCTTAGTGGGGGTTGTCCAAGAGACCCAGTACTTC. Its protein product is CASSLVGVVQETQYF.

The rearrangement joins TRBV6-6 to TRBJ1-2; a possible D gene is TRBD1 (6 bases). Trimming took off 6 bases at V and 6 bases at J, with 14 bases between the two ends. The V gene's germline CDR1 is MNHNY and CDR2 SVGAGI (reference sequence). The CDR3 runs 13 residues. Here the CDR3 DNA reads TGTGCCAGCAGCCCGGTGGGGGGCAATGGCTACACCTTC. Encoded protein: CASSPVGGNGYTF.

V usage is TRBV5-1 and J usage is TRBJ1-2, with 7 bases that match TRBD1. CDR1 is SGHRS and CDR2 is YFSETQ in the germline V gene. After removal of 4 bases from V and 7 bases from J, the junction contained 4 bases not matched to a gene. The CDR3 is 12 amino acids. The CDR3 DNA follows: TGCGCCAGCAGCCCATACAGGGGTGGCTACACCTTC. Translated, it gives CASSPYRGGYTF.

The genes are TRBV5-6 and TRBJ1-2; perhaps TRBD1 as D (5 bases). The CDR3 loop spans 11 amino acids. V lost 4 bases and J 7 bases, leaving 8 bases between the germline ends. The V gene's germline CDR1 is SGHDT and CDR2 YYEEEE. In DNA, the CDR3 is TGTGCCAGCAGCGTCAGGGCTGGCTACACCTTC. The encoded protein is CASSVRAGYTF. The whole variable domain, remainder taken from reference TRBV5-6 and TRBJ1-2, is DAGVTQSPTHLIKTRGQQVTLRCSPKSGHDTVSWYQQALGQGPQFIFQYYEEEERQRGNFPDRFSGHQFPNYSSELNVNALLLGDSALYLCASSVRAGYTFGSGTRLTVV.

V and J are TRBV2 and TRBJ1-1; a weak D match, TRBD1 (5 bases). Trimming took 3 bases from V and 6 from J, leaving 11 bases between them. Germline V gene data show CDR1 as SNHLY and CDR2 as FYNNEI. The CDR3 covers 13 residues. The CDR3 here is CASSDLGQAEAFF. CDR3 in DNA: TGTGCCAGCAGTGATTTGGGGCAGGCTGAAGCTTTCTTT.

This chain uses TRBV18 with TRBJ2-7; 8 nucleotides align to TRBD1. CDR3 length equals 15 residues. Losses at the gene ends were 1 base for V and 1 base for J; bases not matched to a gene: 3. Per germline, CDR1 KGHSH and CDR2 LQKENI. The CDR3 here is CASSPQGQGSYEQYF. The DNA of the CDR3 is TGTGCCAGCTCACCACAAGGACAGGGATCCTACGAGCAGTACTTC.

The chain uses TRBV14 and TRBJ1-5, with D unresolved. CDR3 length equals 21 residues. V was cut by 6 bases and J by 0 bases, with 30 bases left in between. Germline V lookup: CDR1 SGHDN, CDR2 FVKESK. The chain's CDR3 is CASRLADLDPTVQYSNQPQHF. The CDR3 DNA follows: TGTGCCAGCAGACTCGCCGATCTGGACCCAACCGTTCAATATAGCAATCAGCCCCAGCATTTT.

This chain joins TRBV24-1 and TRBJ1-2; D not certain. V lost 2 bases to trimming and J lost 9 bases, with 9 bases between them. Germline CDR1 KGHDR, CDR2 SFDVKD. The CDR3 extends over 12 amino acids. The DNA for the CDR3 is TGTGCCACCAGTGATTGGTCAGGAAGCTACACCTTC. This codes for CATSDWSGSYTF.

The chain combines TRBV5-6 with TRBJ2-2; D is uncertain. Germline V gives CDR1 SGHDT, CDR2 YYEEEE. There are 18 residues in the CDR3. Trimming removed 1 base at V and 0 bases at J, with 16 bases between. In DNA form, the CDR3 reads TGTGCCAGCAGCTTGCCACCGGGCCCCCAAGCGAACACCGGGGAGCTGTTTTTT. It yields the protein CASSLPPGPQANTGELFF. Full variable domain (missing parts from reference TRBV5-6 and TRBJ2-2): DAGVTQSPTHLIKTRGQQVTLRCSPKSGHDTVSWYQQALGQGPQFIFQYYEEEERQRGNFPDRFSGHQFPNYSSELNVNALLLGDSALYLCASSLPPGPQANTGELFFGEGSRLTVL.

This sequence joins TRBV25-1 and TRBJ1-6, with TRBD1 matching over 8 bases. The V and J ends lost 6 bases and 7 bases, in that order; junction bases with no gene match: 8. There are 15 residues in the CDR3. Germline V gene sequence: CDR1 MGHDK, CDR2 SYGVNS. The CDR3 spells CASSQRTGPNSPLHF. In nucleotides, the CDR3 is TGTGCCAGCAGCCAGCGGACAGGGCCCAATTCACCCCTCCACTTT.

The V gene is TRBV24-1, the J gene TRBJ2-1; 10 bases are a match to TRBD2. Germline loops: CDR1 KGHDR, CDR2 SFDVKD. CDR3 length: 15 residues. J lost 5 bases, V lost 4 bases, and 4 bases had no gene match. The CDR3 here is CATSDRTSGNNEQFF. The CDR3 bases are TGTGCCACCAGTGACCGGACTAGCGGAAACAATGAGCAGTTCTTC.

The sample holds one count of this clone. V and J are TRBV23-1 and TRBJ2-7, with 7 nucleotides matching TRBD1. TRBV23-1 is an open reading frame, and its role is uncertain. The V gene end was trimmed by 6 bases and the J gene end by 2 bases; junction bases not matched to a gene: 7. The CDR3 is 14 residues long. The CDR3 DNA is TGCGCCAGCAGCAAATACAGGGGCCCCTACGAGCAGTACTTC. It codes for CASSKYRGPYEQYF.

This chain connects TRBV5-1 to TRBJ2-1, with 7 positions matching TRBD1. Germline-derived CDR1 and CDR2 are SGHRS and YFSETQ. The CDR3 loop spans 14 amino acids. V shed 4 bases and J 1 base; nucleotides not matched to a gene: 2. The DNA for the CDR3 is TGCGCCAGCAGCCGGGGACAGTCCTACAATGAGCAGTTCTTC. It codes for CASSRGQSYNEQFF.

This rearrangement joins TRBV18 to TRBJ1-2; the D gene is possibly TRBD1 (5 bases). The CDR3 runs to 14 residues. CDR1 and CDR2 from the germline V gene are KGHSH and LQKENI. The germline V and J ends were trimmed by 5 bases and 0 bases, with 10 bases remaining between them. The CDR3 loop reads CASSSTATNYGYTF. CDR3 coding DNA: TGTGCCAGCTCATCGACAGCAACTAACTATGGCTACACCTTC.

The chain uses TRBV6-5 and TRBJ1-2, with unresolved D. The CDR3 is 15 residues long. Trimming took off 6 bases at V and 0 bases at J, with 14 bases between the two ends. Germline V gives CDR1 MNHEY, CDR2 SVGAGI. The CDR3 bases are TGTGCCAGCAGCTCGGACCCACGGGCTAACTATGGCTACACCTTC. The encoded protein is CASSSDPRANYGYTF.

The chain combines TRBV5-1 with TRBJ2-7; D tentatively fits TRBD1 or TRBD2 (5 bases each). From germline, CDR1 is SGHRS and CDR2 YFSETQ. V lost 2 bases to trimming and J lost 7 bases, with 19 bases between them. This CDR3 has 15 residues. The CDR3 reads CASSFRDPEVAEQYF. CDR3 nucleotides: TGCGCCAGCAGCTTTAGGGACCCCGAGGTGGCTGAGCAGTACTTC.

The chain combines TRBV5-5 with TRBJ1-1; TRBD1 might be the D (5 bases). The V end was cut by 2 bases, the J end by 3 bases, with 8 bases between. In germline, CDR1 is SGHKS, CDR2 YYEKEE (reference sequence). This CDR3 has 13 residues. The CDR3 reads CASSFQGDTEAFF. For the CDR3, the DNA is TGTGCCAGCAGCTTCCAAGGGGACACTGAAGCTTTCTTT. Full variable domain (outside the CDR3, taken from reference TRBV5-5 and TRBJ1-1): DAGVTQSPTHLIKTRGQQVTLRCSPISGHKSVSWYQQVLGQGPQFIFQYYEKEERGRGNFPDRFSARQFPNYSSELNVNALLLGDSALYLCASSFQGDTEAFFGQGTRLTVV.

The rearrangement uses TRBV18 and TRBJ1-1; D is unclear. CDR1 KGHSH and CDR2 LQKENI come from the germline V gene. The ends were cut back, 1 base at V and 1 base at J, with 13 bases in the middle. The CDR3 is 16 amino acids. The CDR3 DNA follows: TGTGCCAGCTCACCACTTGACACGCTGGGGAACACTGAAGCTTTCTTT. Translating it yields CASSPLDTLGNTEAFF.

V gene TRBV2 combines with J gene TRBJ1-2; D remains ambiguous. This CDR3 has 11 amino acids. V was pared by 5 bases and J by 7 bases, with 8 bases between. The germline V gene encodes CDR1 SNHLY and CDR2 FYNNEI. The CDR3 nucleotides read TGTGCCAGCAGTCAGGACGCTGGCTACACCTTC. It encodes CASSQDAGYTF.

The chain carries TRBV4-2 and TRBJ2-7, with 7 bases fitting TRBD2. This CDR3 is 15 amino acids long. Losses at the gene ends were 4 bases for V and 1 base for J; bases not matched to a gene: 7. The germline CDR1 and CDR2 sequences are LGHNA and YNFKEQ. CDR3: CASSPQVSGSYEQYF. The CDR3 DNA is TGTGCCAGCAGCCCTCAGGTTAGCGGGTCCTACGAGCAGTACTTC.

This clone appeared once. The rearrangement joins TRBV6-1 to TRBJ2-7, with D tentatively TRBD1 (5 bases). The germline gives CDR1 MNHNS, CDR2 SASEGT. The CDR3 totals 15 residues. V lost 1 base and J lost 6, with 16 bases in between. CDR3 in amino acids: CASSEVGRVVREQYF. CDR3 DNA: TGTGCCAGCAGTGAAGTAGGCAGGGTAGTACGCGAGCAGTACTTC.

This rearrangement joins TRBV7-8 to TRBJ1-5; 7 bases are a match to TRBD1. Germline V CDR1 and CDR2: SGHVS, FQNEAQ. Losses at the gene ends were 1 base for V and 7 bases for J; bases not matched to a gene: 7. The CDR3 is 15 amino acids. In DNA form, the CDR3 reads TGTGCCAGCAGCTTAGTAGGGGGCGCTTCCCAGCCCCAGCATTTT. It encodes CASSLVGGASQPQHF.

This clone appeared a single time. The CDR3 coding sequence is TGTGCCAGCAGCCAGACAGGGGGCAATCAGCCCCAGCATTTT. It encodes CASSQTGGNQPQHF. The rearrangement uses TRBV2 and TRBJ1-5; 8 bases are shared with TRBD1. This CDR3 is 14 amino acids long. Germline V CDR1 and CDR2: SNHLY, FYNNEI. The J segment lost 2 bases and the V segment lost 6 bases, leaving 3 bases of the junction unmatched.

The sample holds one count of this clone. The gene calls are TRBV21-1 and TRBJ2-5; the table's TRBD1 call for D was not verified on the DNA. TRBV21-1 is flagged as a pseudogene. The CDR3 loop spans 16 amino acids. CDR3 in amino acids: CASISRDRYGGETQYF. The DNA for the CDR3 is TGTGCCAGCATCTCCAGGGACAGGTATGGGGGAGAGACCCAGTACTTC.

This rearrangement joins TRBV29-1 to TRBJ2-2, with D uncertain. Trimming left V 7 bases short and J 4 bases short, with 13 bases between. The V gene's germline CDR1 is SQVTM and CDR2 ANQGSEA. The CDR3 extends over 13 amino acids. The CDR3 region has the DNA TGCAGCGGATCGAGACGGAGCACCGGGGAGCTGTTTTTT. Amino acids: CSGSRRSTGELFF.

This clone was picked up one time. The J gene is TRBJ1-4, the V gene TRBV5-1, with TRBD1 as a possible D gene (5 bases). This CDR3 spans 14 amino acids. Germline assignment: CDR1 SGHRS and CDR2 YFSETQ. V gave up 5 bases and J gave up 7 bases, with 15 bases separating them. The CDR3 region has the DNA TGCGCCAGCAGGGAGGGGCCCCTCGGTGAAAAACTGTTTTTT. It yields the protein CASREGPLGEKLFF.

J is TRBJ1-2 and V is TRBV6-5; 7 nucleotides match TRBD1. The CDR3 covers 15 residues. The germline gives CDR1 MNHEY, CDR2 SVGAGI. Losses at the gene ends were 6 bases for V and 0 bases for J; bases not matched to a gene: 7. CDR3 sequence: CASRQGRRPNYGYTF. The CDR3, as DNA: TGTGCCAGCAGACAGGGGAGGCGCCCTAACTATGGCTACACCTTC.